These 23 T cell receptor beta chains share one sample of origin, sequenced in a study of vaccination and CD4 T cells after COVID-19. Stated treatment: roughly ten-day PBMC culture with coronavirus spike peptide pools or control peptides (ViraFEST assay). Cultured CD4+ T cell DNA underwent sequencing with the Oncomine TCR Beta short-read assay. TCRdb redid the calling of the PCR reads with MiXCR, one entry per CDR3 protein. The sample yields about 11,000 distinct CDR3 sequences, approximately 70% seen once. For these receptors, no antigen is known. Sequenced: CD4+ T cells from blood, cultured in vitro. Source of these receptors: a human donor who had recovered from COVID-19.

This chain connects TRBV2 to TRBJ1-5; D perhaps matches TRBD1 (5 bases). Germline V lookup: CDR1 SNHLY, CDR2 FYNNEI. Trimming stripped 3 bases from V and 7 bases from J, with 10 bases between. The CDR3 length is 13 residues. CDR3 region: CASSEQGLQPQHF. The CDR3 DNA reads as TGTGCCAGCAGTGAGCAGGGACTACAGCCCCAGCATTTT.

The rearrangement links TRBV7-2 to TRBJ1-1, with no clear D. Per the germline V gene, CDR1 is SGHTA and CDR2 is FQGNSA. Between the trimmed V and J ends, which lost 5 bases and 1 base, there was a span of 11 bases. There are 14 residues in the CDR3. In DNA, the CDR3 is TGTGCCAGCAGCCAGGTCCCGGCGAACACTGAAGCTTTCTTT. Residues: CASSQVPANTEAFF. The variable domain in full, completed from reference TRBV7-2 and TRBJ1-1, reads GAGVSQSPSNKVTEKGKDVELRCDPISGHTALYWYRQSLGQGLEFLIYFQGNSAPDKSGLPSDRFSAERTGGSVSTLTIQRTQQEDSAVYLCASSQVPANTEAFFGQGTRLTVV.

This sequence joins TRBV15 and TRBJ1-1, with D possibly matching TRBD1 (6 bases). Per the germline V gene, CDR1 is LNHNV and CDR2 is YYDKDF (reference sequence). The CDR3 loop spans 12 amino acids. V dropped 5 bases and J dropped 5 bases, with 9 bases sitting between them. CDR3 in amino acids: CATSHRDTEAFF. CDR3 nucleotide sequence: TGTGCCACCAGCCACAGGGATACTGAAGCTTTCTTT.

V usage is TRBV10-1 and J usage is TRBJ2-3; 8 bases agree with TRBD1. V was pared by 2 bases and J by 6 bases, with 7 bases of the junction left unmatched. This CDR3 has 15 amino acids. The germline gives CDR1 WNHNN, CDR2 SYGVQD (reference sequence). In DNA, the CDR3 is TGCGCCAGCAGTGAGGGGCAGGGGGCCCAGGATACGCAGTATTTT. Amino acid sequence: CASSEGQGAQDTQYF.

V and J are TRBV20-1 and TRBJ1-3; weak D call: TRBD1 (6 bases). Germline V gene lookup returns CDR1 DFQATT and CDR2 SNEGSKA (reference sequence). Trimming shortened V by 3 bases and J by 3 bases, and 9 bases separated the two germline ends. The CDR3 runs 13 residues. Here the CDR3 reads CSARKGDGNTIYF. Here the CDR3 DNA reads TGCAGTGCTAGGAAGGGGGATGGAAACACCATATATTTT.

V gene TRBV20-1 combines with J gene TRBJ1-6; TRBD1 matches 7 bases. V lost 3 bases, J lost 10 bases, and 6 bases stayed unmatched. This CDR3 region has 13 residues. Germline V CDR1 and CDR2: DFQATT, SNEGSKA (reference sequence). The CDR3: CSASYTGESPLHF. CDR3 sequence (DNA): TGCAGTGCTAGTTATACAGGGGAATCACCCCTCCACTTT.

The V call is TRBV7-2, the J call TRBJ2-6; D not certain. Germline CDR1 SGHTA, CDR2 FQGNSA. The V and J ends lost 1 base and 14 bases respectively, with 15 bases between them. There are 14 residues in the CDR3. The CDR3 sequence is CASSLGLSTDFLTF. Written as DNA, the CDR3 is TGTGCCAGCAGCTTAGGTTTATCGACGGATTTCCTGACTTTC.

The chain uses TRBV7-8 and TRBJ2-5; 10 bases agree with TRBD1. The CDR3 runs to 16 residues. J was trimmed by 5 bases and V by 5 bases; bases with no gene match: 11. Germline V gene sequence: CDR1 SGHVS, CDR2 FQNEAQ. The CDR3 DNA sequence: TGTGCCAGCAGCGGAACCGGGACAGGGGTTCGGGAGACCCAGTACTTC. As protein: CASSGTGTGVRETQYF.

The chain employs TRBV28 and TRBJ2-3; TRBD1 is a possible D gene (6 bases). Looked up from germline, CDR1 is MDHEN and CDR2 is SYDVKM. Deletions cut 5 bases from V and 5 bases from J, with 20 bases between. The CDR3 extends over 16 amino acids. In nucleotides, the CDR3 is TGTGCCAGCAGTCTCAGAAGGGGAACCAGGGGAGATACGCAGTATTTT. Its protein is CASSLRRGTRGDTQYF.

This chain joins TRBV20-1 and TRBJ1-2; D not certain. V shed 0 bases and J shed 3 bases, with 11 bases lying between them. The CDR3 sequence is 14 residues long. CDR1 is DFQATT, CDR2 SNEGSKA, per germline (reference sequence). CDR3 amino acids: CSARDVNEDYGYTF. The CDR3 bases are TGCAGTGCTAGAGATGTCAATGAAGACTATGGCTACACCTTC.

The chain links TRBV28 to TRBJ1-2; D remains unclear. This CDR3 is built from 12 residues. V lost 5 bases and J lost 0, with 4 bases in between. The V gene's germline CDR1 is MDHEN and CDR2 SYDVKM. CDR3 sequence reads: CASSLSNYGYTF. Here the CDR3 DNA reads TGTGCCAGCAGTCTATCTAACTATGGCTACACCTTC.

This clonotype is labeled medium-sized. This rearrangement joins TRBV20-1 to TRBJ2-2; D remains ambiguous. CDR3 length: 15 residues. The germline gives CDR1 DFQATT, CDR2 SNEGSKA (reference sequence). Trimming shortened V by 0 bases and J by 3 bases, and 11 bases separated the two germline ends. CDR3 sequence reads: CSARDQWGYTGELFF. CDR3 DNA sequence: TGCAGTGCTAGAGATCAGTGGGGATACACCGGGGAGCTGTTTTTT.

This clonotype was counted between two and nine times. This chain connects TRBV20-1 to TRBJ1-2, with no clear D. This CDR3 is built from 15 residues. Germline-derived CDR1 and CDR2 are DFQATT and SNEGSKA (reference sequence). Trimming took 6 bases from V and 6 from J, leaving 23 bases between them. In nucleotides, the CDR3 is TGCAGTGCCACCCCCCTCGATCTGAGGGTGAATGGCTACACCTTC. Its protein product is CSATPLDLRVNGYTF.

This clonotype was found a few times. The CDR3 DNA reads TGTGCCAGCAGCTTTTCCGGGAGGGGAGAGACCCAGTACTTC. As protein: CASSFSGRGETQYF. The chain combines TRBV7-2 with TRBJ2-5; 8 nucleotides match TRBD2. V lost 3 bases to trimming and J lost 4 bases; unmatched junction nucleotides: 4. The CDR3 has 14 amino acids. Germline-derived CDR1 and CDR2 are SGHTA and FQGNSA.

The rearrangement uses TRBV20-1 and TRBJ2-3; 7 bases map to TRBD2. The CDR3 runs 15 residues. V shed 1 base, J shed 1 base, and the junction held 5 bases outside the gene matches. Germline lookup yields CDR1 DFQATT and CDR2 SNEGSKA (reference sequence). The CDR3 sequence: CSARGDYPRTDTQYF. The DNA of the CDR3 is TGCAGTGCTAGAGGGGACTACCCACGCACAGATACGCAGTATTTT.

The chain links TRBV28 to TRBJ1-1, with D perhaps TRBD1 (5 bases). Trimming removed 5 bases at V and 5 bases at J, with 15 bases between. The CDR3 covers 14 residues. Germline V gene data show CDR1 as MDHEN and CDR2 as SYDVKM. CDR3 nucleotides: TGTGCCAGCAGTCCCTCCGGTGGGGGGACTGAAGCTTTCTTT. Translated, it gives CASSPSGGGTEAFF.

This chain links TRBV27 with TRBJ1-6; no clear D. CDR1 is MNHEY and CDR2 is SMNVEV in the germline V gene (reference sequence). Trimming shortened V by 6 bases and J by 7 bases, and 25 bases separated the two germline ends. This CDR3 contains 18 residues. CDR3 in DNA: TGTGCCAGCAGGGCAGAGGGTGTGTCTACGGCGAGGAATTCACCCCTCCACTTT. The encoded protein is CASRAEGVSTARNSPLHF.

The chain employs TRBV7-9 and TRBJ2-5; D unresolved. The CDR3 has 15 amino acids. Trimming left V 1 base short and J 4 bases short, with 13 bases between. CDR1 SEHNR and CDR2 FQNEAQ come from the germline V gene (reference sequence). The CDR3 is CASSLVRSGPETQYF. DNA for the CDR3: TGTGCCAGCAGCTTAGTTCGATCGGGCCCAGAGACCCAGTACTTC.

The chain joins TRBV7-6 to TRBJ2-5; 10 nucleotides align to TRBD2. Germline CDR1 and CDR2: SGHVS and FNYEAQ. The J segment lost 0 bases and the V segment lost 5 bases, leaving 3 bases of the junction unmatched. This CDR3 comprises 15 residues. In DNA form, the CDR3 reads TGTGCCAGCAGCGCGGGACTAGCGTACCAAGAGACCCAGTACTTC. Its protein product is CASSAGLAYQETQYF.

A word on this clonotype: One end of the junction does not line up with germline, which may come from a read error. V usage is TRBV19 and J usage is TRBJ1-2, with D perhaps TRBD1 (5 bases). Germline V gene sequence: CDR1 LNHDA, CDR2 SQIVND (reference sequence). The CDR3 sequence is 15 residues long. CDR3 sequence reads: CASIGPLPGTYRYTF. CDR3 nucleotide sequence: TGTGCCAGTATTGGCCCCCTGCCAGGGACCTATCGCTACACCTTC. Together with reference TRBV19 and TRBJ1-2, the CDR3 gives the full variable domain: DGGITQSPKYLFRKEGQNVTLSCEQNLNHDAMYWYRQDPGQGLRLIYYSQIVNDFQKGDIAEGYSVSREKKESFPLTVTSAQKNPTAFYLCASIGPLPGTYRYTFGSGTRLTVV.

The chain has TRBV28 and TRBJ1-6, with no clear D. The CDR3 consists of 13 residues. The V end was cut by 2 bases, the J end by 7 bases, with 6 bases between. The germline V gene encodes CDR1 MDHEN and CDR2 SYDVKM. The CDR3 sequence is CASSLVLNSPLHF. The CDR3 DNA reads TGTGCCAGCAGTTTAGTCTTGAATTCACCCCTCCACTTT.

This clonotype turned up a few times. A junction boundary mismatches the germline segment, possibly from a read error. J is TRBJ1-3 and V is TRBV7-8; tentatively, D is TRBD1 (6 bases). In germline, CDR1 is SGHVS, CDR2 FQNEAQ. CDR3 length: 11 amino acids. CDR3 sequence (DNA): TGTGCCAGCAGCCTCACCGGGACATTTGATTTT. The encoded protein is CASSLTGTFDF.

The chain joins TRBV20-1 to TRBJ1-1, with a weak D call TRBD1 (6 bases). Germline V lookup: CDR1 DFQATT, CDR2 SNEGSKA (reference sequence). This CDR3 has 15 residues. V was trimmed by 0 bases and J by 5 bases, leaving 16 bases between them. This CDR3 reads CSARDLEGVGTEAFF. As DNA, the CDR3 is TGCAGTGCTAGAGATCTTGAGGGGGTGGGAACTGAAGCTTTCTTT.